This T cell receptor (beta chain) was retrieved from a study of CD8+ T cells in alopecia areata. The CDR3 is 13 amino acids. The V segment lost 6 bases and the J segment 10 bases; nucleotides outside the gene matches: 5. CDR1 and CDR2 (germline): LNHDA, SQIVND (reference sequence). RNA extraction was followed by reverse transcription into cDNA, which acted as the sequencing template. Sequenced by immunoSEQ multiplex PCR; TCRdb stores in-frame clones only, minus some. The sample includes 150,000 to 200,000 clones, about 53% seen only once; the top ten take approximately 11%. This clone was picked up a small number of times. Its antigen remains unidentified. Study results and limitations: Mice showed TCR sharing more clearly than patients did, possibly owing to HLA.

As to treatment: oral pan-JAK inhibitor, 5-10 mg twice daily. The genes are TRBV19 and TRBJ1-6; 8 bases map to TRBD1. The sample consisted of CD8+ T cells sorted from blood, taken at week 24, from a patient treated with tofacitinib. This TCR was recovered from a human donor with alopecia areata. Here the CDR3 DNA reads TGTGCCAGTAGCCCTGGACAGGGCTCACCCCTCCACTTT. Translating it yields CASSPGQGSPLHF.